The T cell receptor (beta chain) under discussion was sequenced for a study of persistence of HIV-infected CD4 T cells. Regarding the study as a whole: Compared with CD3/CD28-stimulated cells, CMV- and Gag-responding cells showed lower TCRbeta richness.

V dropped 3 bases and J dropped 0 bases, with 3 bases sitting between them. Germline assignment: CDR1 SGHVS and CDR2 FQNEAQ. The CDR3 consists of 14 residues. This was the immunoSEQ version 4 assay in survey mode. Measured with immunoSEQ multiplex PCR; TCRdb has only the in-frame clones, and not every one. The table has about 40,000 clones, 75% to 85% seen once; the top ten hold 14%. A remark on this clone: Antigen specificity is unknown.

The stimulus was an HIV-1 Gag 15-mer peptide pool, about 1.1 ug/peptide/mL. CD40L/CD69 double-negative CD45RO-high memory CD4+ T cells were collected. Sequenced material: CD4+ T cells sorted from PBMCs after approximately 20-hour stimulation, taken from a patient who received antiretroviral therapy. This receptor was identified in an adult man with HIV who was CMV-seropositive. The chain couples TRBV7-8 to TRBJ2-6; D gene uncertain. This chain's CDR3 is CASSLGSGANVLTF. Written as DNA, the CDR3 is TGTGCCAGCAGCTTGGGCTCTGGGGCCAACGTCCTGACTTTC.